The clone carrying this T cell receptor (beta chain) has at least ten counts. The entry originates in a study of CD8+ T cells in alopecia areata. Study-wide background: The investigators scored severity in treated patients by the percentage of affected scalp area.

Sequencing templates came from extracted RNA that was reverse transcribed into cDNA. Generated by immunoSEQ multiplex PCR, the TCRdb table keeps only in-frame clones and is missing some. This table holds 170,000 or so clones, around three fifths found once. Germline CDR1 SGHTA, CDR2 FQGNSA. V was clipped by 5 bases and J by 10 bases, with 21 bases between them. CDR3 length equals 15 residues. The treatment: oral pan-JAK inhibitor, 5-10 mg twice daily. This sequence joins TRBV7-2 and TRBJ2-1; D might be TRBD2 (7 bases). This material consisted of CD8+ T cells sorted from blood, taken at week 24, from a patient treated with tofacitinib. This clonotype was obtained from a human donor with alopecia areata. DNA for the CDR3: TGTGCCAGCAGCCCTCGAGGGGGGGGCAAGTGGGAGCAGTTCTTC. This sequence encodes CASSPRGGGKWEQFF.